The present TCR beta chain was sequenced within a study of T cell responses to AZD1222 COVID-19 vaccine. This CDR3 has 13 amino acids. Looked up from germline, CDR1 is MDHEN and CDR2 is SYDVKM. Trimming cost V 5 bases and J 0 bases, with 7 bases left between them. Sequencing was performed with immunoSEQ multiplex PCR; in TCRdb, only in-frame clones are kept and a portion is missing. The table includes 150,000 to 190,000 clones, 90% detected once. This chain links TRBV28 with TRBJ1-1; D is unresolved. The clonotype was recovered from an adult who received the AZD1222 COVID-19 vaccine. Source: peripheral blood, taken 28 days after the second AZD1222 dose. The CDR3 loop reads CASSRNLNTEAFF. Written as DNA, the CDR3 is TGTGCCAGCAGTCGAAACTTGAACACTGAAGCTTTCTTT.